This entry is about one TCR beta chain. The source of the sample is a study of OX40 agonist ivuxolimab in advanced cancers. The table came from immunoSEQ multiplex PCR; TCRdb's copy has only in-frame clones and leaves some out. The sample includes roughly 55,000 clones, more than 75% of them seen just once. The TCR was taken from an adult with an advanced solid tumor such as melanoma, head and neck, liver or kidney cancer. The sequences come from CD4+ or CD8+ T cells sorted from blood, collected in a trial of the OX40 agonist ivuxolimab.

In DNA, the CDR3 is TGTGCCAGCTCCCGAGGATACGGGGCCGCTGAAGCTTTCTTT. Translating gives CASSRGYGAAEAFF. The V and J genes are TRBV9 and TRBJ1-1; D is possibly TRBD1 (5 bases). Trimming left V 7 bases short and J 6 bases short, with 19 bases between. Germline V CDR1 and CDR2: SGDLS, YYNGEE. This CDR3 has 14 amino acids.